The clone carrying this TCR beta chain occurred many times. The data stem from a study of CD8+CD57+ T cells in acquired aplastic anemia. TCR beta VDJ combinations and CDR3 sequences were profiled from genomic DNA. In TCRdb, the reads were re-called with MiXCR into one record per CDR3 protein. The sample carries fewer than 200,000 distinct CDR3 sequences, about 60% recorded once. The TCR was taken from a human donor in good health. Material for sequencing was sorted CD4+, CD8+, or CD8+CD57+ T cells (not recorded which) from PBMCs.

The CDR3: CASSLMGGGSYEQYF. Here the CDR3 DNA reads TGTGCCAGCAGCTTAATGGGCGGTGGCTCCTACGAGCAGTACTTC. The rearrangement links TRBV7-3 to TRBJ2-7; D is unclear. This CDR3 comprises 15 residues. Deletions cut 1 base from V and 0 bases from J, with 10 bases between. Germline values: CDR1 SGHTA, CDR2 FQGTGA. Together with reference TRBV7-3 and TRBJ2-7, the CDR3 gives the full variable domain: GAGVSQTPSNKVTEKGKYVELRCDPISGHTALYWYRQSLGQGPEFLIYFQGTGAADDSGLPNDRFFAVRPEGSVSTLKIQRTERGDSAVYLCASSLMGGGSYEQYFGPGTRLTVT.